Listed below are T cell receptor beta chains from one sample, sequenced in a study of blood T cell repertoires in COVID-19. The assay was immunoSEQ multiplex PCR, and TCRdb's table has in-frame clones only and misses some. The sample contains hundreds of thousands of clones, around 88% of which appear only once. Sequenced input: peripheral blood. Receptors were obtained from a woman between 45 and 60 years old with COVID-19, enrolled during active disease. Each CDR3 is given with its conserved first and last residue. D genes are given only for firm matches. The size field is filled for only some rows; it gives once, few, many or a size class.

d_call j_call v_call clone_size cdr3_nt cdr3_aa
. TRBJ1-6 TRBV12-3/TRBV12-4 . TGTGCCAGCAGTGCCAACAGTAATTCACCCCTCCACTTT CASSANSNSPLHF
. TRBJ2-3 TRBV29-1 . TGCAGCACTCGATCCACAGATACGCAGTATTTT CSTRSTDTQYF
. TRBJ2-3 TRBV27 once TGTGCCAGCAGTGTAGGACTGGTCACAGATACGCAGTATTTT CASSVGLVTDTQYF
TRBD1 TRBJ2-7 TRBV27 . TGTGCCAGCAGTTCCCGGGACAGGGCCACCTACGAGCAGTACTTC CASSSRDRATYEQYF
TRBD1 TRBJ1-5 TRBV5-5 . TGTGCCAGCAGCTTGGAGGGGGCTGATCAGCCCCAGCATTTT CASSLEGADQPQHF
TRBD2 TRBJ2-1 TRBV5-4 . TGTGCCAGCAGTCTCCCGGGGAGCGGGGGGTTCAATGAGCAGTTCTTC CASSLPGSGGFNEQFF
TRBD1 TRBJ1-1 TRBV2 . TGTGCCAGCAGTGCCGGGACAGGCGCCAATCTAGGGGGAGCTTTCTTT CASSAGTGANLGGAFF
. TRBJ1-1 TRBV5-1 . TGCGCCAGCAGCTTGAAAGGGGCAGGGTCCAACGATGAAGCTTTCTTT CASSLKGAGSNDEAFF
TRBD1 TRBJ2-7 TRBV7-9 . TGTGCCAGCAGTTTAAGCACAGGGGACGAGCAGTACTTC CASSLSTGDEQYF
. TRBJ1-5 TRBV30 once TGTGCCTGGAGTGTACGCGACAATCAGCCCCAGCATTTT CAWSVRDNQPQHF
. TRBJ1-1 TRBV29-1 . TGCAGCGTTGAGGGGCACCAGAACACTGAAGCTTTCTTT CSVEGHQNTEAFF
. TRBJ1-1 TRBV5-1 . TGCGCCAGCAGCTTACAGGGAACTGAAGCTTTCTTT CASSLQGTEAFF
. TRBJ1-2 TRBV5-6 . TGTGCCAGCAGCTTGTCCGGGGGAATAGGCTATGGCTACACCTTC CASSLSGGIGYGYTF
TRBD1 TRBJ2-7 TRBV5-5 . TGTGCCAGCACCCCCGGGACAGGGACCGGCGAGCAGTACTTC CASTPGTGTGEQYF
TRBD2 TRBJ2-7 TRBV6-4 . TGTGCCAGCAGCCCCAGACTAGCGGGAGGTTCCTACGAGCAGTACTTC CASSPRLAGGSYEQYF
. TRBJ2-7 TRBV29-1 . TGCAGCGTTGAATCAATGGAGAGGGAGCAGTACTTC CSVESMEREQYF
. TRBJ1-5 TRBV28 . TGTGCCAGCTACACAGGGAGTCAGCCCCAGCATTTT CASYTGSQPQHF
. TRBJ1-1 TRBV6-5 . TGTGCCAGCAGTTACGCATCCCAGGCGACTGAAGCTTTCTTT CASSYASQATEAFF
. TRBJ1-2 TRBV30 . TGTGCCTGGAGTGCTACAGTAGGGAGCGGCTACACCTTC CAWSATVGSGYTF
. TRBJ1-6 TRBV5-4 . TGTGCCAGCAGCTTGGGAGAAGGGGGTGCCTATAATTCACCCCTCCACTTT CASSLGEGGAYNSPLHF
TRBD2 TRBJ2-5 TRBV12-5 . TGTGCTAGTGGTTTGGGGCGAACTACTAGCGGGGGATTTGGGGGGCAAGAGACCCAGTACTTC CASGLGRTTSGGFGGQETQYF
. TRBJ1-2 TRBV12-3/TRBV12-4 . TGTGCCAGCAGTTTAGGGGCTCACTATGGCTACACCTTC CASSLGAHYGYTF
TRBD2 TRBJ2-4 TRBV4-2 once TGTGCCAGCAGATTAAGCGGGGGGGCACTAGCCAAAAACATTCAGTACTTC CASRLSGGALAKNIQYF
. TRBJ2-7 TRBV7-9 once TGTGCCAGCAGCTCCCCCCCTACCTACGAGCAGTACTTC CASSSPPTYEQYF
. TRBJ1-1 TRBV7-9 . TGTGCCAGCAGCCCAACGGGACTTCGGGCTTTCTTT CASSPTGLRAFF
TRBD2 TRBJ2-5 TRBV5-4 . TGTGCCAGCAGATCGGAAGCGGGGGGGGAGACCCAGTACTTC CASRSEAGGETQYF
TRBD1 TRBJ1-1 TRBV5-6 . TGTGCCAGCAGCACACCCGGGACAGAAAACCTGAACACTGAAGCTTTCTTT CASSTPGTENLNTEAFF
. TRBJ2-7 TRBV2 . TGTGCCAGCAGTCCGGAGGGCCGAGGGACCGAGCAGTACTTC CASSPEGRGTEQYF
TRBD1 TRBJ1-2 TRBV25-1 . TGTGCCAGCAGTGAAATAACGGGGACAGCTGCTAACTATGGCTACACCTTC CASSEITGTAANYGYTF
. TRBJ2-5 TRBV6-2/TRBV6-3 once TGTGCCAGCAGCGTGGTGGAGGGGGGGGGCCGAGAGACCCAGTACTTC CASSVVEGGGRETQYF
TRBD1 TRBJ1-2 TRBV4-1 . TGCGCCAGCAGCCAAGGGACAGGGGACGTCTATGGCTACACCTTC CASSQGTGDVYGYTF
. TRBJ2-3 TRBV7-2 once TGTGCCAGCAGCCCCCGCGGCCTGAACACAGATACGCAGTATTTT CASSPRGLNTDTQYF
TRBD1 TRBJ2-3 TRBV7-3 . TGTGCCAGCAGCCTAGGGGGCTGGAGAGATACGCAGTATTTT CASSLGGWRDTQYF
TRBD1 TRBJ1-1 TRBV6-1 . TGTGCCAGCAGTGACAGGGGGAAGACTGAAGCTTTCTTT CASSDRGKTEAFF
TRBD1 TRBJ1-2 TRBV2 . TGTGCCAGCAGTGGCCTCACAGGGGGTGACTATGGCTACACCTTC CASSGLTGGDYGYTF
TRBD2 TRBJ2-2 TRBV10-3 . TGTGCCATCAGTGAGGGGACTAGCGGGGCGCGTATGAACACCGGGGAGCTGTTTTTT CAISEGTSGARMNTGELFF
TRBD1 TRBJ1-2 TRBV27 few TGTGCCAGCAGTTTGTCTTACCGGGACAGGTTAGACTATGGCTACACCTTC CASSLSYRDRLDYGYTF
. TRBJ2-3 TRBV5-8 . TGTGCCAGCAGCTCGCGAATAGCAACGCAGTATTTT CASSSRIATQYF
. TRBJ2-7 TRBV27 . TGTGCCGGGGCACAGGGAATCCCCCACGAGCAGTACTTC CAGAQGIPHEQYF
. TRBJ2-1 TRBV19 . TGTGCCAGTTCGACCGCGGGCTCCTACAATGAGCAGTTCTTC CASSTAGSYNEQFF
TRBD2 TRBJ2-4 TRBV12-5 . TGTGCTAGTAGCCGGGGAGGGGCCAAAAACATTCAGTACTTC CASSRGGAKNIQYF
TRBD2 TRBJ2-7 TRBV5-1 . TGCGCCAGCAGCCCGGCGGGGGGACGGTCTTTCGAGCAGTACTTC CASSPAGGRSFEQYF
TRBD1 TRBJ1-5 TRBV28 . TGTGCCAGCTGGACAGGGGGATATAGCAATCAGCCCCAGCATTTT CASWTGGYSNQPQHF
TRBD1 TRBJ1-3 TRBV6-5 . TGTGCCGGCAGACAGGGTCTGGGAAACACCATATATTTT CAGRQGLGNTIYF